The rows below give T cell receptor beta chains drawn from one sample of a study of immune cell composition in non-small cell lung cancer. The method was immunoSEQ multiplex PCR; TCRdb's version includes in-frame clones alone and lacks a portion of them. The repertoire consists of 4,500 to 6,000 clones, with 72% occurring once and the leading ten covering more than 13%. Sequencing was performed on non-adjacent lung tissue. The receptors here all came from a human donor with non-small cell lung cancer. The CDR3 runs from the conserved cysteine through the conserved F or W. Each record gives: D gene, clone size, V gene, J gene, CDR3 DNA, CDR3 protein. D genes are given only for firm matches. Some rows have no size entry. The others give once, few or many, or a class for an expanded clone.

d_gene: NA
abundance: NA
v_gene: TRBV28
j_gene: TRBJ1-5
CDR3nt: TGTGCCAGCAGTTTTAAGCTCCTTTACGCGCGCAGCAATCAGCCCCAGCATTTT
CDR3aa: CASSFKLLYARSNQPQHF

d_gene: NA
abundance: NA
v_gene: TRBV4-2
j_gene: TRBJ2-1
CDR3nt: TGTGCCAGCAGCCAAGATCTTGGCGGAGTCTACAATGAGCAGTTCTTC
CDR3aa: CASSQDLGGVYNEQFF

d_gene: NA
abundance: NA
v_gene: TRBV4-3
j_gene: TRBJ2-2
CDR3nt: TGCGCCAGCAGCCAATCAGGGAACAACGGGGAGCTGTTTTTT
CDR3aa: CASSQSGNNGELFF

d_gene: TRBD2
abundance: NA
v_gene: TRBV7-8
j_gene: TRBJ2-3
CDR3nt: TGTGCCAGCAGCTTTCGGGACTATGCTAGCACAGATACGCAGTATTTT
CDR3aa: CASSFRDYASTDTQYF

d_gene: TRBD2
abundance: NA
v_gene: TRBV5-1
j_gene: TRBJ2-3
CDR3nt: TGCGCCAACATAAAGCGGGGGAACACAGATACGCAGTATTTT
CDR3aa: CANIKRGNTDTQYF

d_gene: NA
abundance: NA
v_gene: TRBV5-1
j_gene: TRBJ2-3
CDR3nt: TGCGCCAGCAGCTCAATCACAGATACGCAGTATTTT
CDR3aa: CASSSITDTQYF

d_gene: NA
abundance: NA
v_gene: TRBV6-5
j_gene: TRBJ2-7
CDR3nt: TGTGCCAGCAGGACCACGTCGGGAACCTACGAGCAGTACTTC
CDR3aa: CASRTTSGTYEQYF

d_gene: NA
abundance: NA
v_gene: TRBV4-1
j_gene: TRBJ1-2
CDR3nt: TGCGCCAGCAGCCAAGGACGGGACATAGGCTACACCTTC
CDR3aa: CASSQGRDIGYTF

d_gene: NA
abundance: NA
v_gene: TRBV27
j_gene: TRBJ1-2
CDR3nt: TGTGCCAGCAGTTTAGTTGGGGCAGCTAACTATGGCTACACCTTC
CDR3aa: CASSLVGAANYGYTF

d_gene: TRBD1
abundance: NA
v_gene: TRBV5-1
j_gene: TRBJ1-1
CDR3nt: TGCGCCAGCAGCTCGGACAGGGGGTACACTGAAGCTTTCTTT
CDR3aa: CASSSDRGYTEAFF

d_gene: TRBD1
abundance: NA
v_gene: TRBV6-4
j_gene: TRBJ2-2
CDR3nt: TGTGCCAGCAGTGTTTCCCGGGACAGGGTCGGGCCCGGGGAGCTGTTTTTT
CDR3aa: CASSVSRDRVGPGELFF

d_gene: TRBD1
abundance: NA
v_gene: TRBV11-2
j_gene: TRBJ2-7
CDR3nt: TGTGCCAGCAGCTTAGGGGCAGGGGGCAAGTACGAGCAGTACTTC
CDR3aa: CASSLGAGGKYEQYF

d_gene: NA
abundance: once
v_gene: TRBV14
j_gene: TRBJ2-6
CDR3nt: TGTGCCAGCAGCCTAAGCTACTCTGGGGCCAACGTCCTGACTTTC
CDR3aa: CASSLSYSGANVLTF

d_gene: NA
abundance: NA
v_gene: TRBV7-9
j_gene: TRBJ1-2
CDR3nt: TGTGCCAGCAGCCCGGGGGGCTATGGCTACACCTTC
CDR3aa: CASSPGGYGYTF

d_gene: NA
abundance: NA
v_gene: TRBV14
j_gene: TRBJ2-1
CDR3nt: TGTGCCAGCAGCCAACGACTATACAATGAGCAGTTCTTC
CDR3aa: CASSQRLYNEQFF

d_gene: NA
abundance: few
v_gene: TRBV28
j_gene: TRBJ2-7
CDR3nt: TGTGCCAGCACCCCCTTCAGCGGAGGGGTCTACGAGCAGTACTTC
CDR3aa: CASTPFSGGVYEQYF

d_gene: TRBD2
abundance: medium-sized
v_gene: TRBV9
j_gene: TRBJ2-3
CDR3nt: TGTGCCAGCAGCGTATATGTTAGCGGGGGGGGAACAGATACGCAGTATTTT
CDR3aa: CASSVYVSGGGTDTQYF

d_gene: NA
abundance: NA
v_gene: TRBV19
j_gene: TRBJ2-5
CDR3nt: TGTGCCAGTAGTACCTCCGGACAGCGTCAAGAGACCCAGTACTTC
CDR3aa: CASSTSGQRQETQYF

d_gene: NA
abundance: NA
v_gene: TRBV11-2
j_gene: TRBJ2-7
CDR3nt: TGTGCCAGCAGCTCAACTCAAGGGGACTTAGAGCAGTACTTC
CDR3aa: CASSSTQGDLEQYF

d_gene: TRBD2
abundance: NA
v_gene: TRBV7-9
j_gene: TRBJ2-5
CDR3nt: TGTGCCAGCAGCTTAGATGGGGGGACTAGCGGGAGCAGAGAGACCCAGTACTTC
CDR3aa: CASSLDGGTSGSRETQYF

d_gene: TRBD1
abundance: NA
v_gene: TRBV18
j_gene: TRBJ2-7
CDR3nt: TGTGCCAGCTCACCCGGGACAGGGATATACGAGCAGTACTTC
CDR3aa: CASSPGTGIYEQYF

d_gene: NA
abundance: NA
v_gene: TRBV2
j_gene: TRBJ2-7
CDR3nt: TGTGCCAGCACTGTCGAGCCAGGCGCCTACGAGCAGTACTTC
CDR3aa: CASTVEPGAYEQYF

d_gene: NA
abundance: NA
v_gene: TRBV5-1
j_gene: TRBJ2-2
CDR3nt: TGCGCCAGCAGCTTCGGGACAACCACCGGGGAGCTGTTTTTT
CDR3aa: CASSFGTTTGELFF

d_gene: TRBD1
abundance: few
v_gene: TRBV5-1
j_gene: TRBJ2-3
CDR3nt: TGCGCCAGCAGCTTGGAGGGCAGGGGGCCGACAGATACGCAGTATTTT
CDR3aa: CASSLEGRGPTDTQYF

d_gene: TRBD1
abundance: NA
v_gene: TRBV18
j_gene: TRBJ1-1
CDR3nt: TGTGCCAGCTCACCACCGAGCGACAGGGGGCGGCGGACTGAAGCTTTCTTT
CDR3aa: CASSPPSDRGRRTEAFF

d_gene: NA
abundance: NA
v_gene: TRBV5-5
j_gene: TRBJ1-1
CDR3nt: TGTGCCAGCAGCTTGGGCACCGGCGGGCAAGCTTTCTTT
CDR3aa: CASSLGTGGQAFF

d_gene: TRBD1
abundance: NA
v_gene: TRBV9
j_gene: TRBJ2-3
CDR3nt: TGTGCCAGCAGCCGCACTAGGGACAGGACAGATACGCAGTATTTT
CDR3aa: CASSRTRDRTDTQYF

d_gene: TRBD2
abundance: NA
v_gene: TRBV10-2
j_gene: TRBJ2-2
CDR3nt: TGCGCCAGCAGTGAGGGGCTAGCGGGAGTAGCTGGGGAGCTGTTTTTT
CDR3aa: CASSEGLAGVAGELFF

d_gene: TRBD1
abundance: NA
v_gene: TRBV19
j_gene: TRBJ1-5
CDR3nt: TGTGCCAGTAGTATGCCGGACAGGGCTAGCAATCAGCCCCAGCATTTT
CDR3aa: CASSMPDRASNQPQHF

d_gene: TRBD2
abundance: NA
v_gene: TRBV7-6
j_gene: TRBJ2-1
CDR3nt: TGTGCCAGCAGCCTCGGCACGGGAGGAGAGCAGTTCTTC
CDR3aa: CASSLGTGGEQFF

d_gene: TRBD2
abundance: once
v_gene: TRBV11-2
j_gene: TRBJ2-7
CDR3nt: TGTGCCAGCAGCTCCGATACAGCGGGGGGGCTCCCCTACGAGCAGTACTTC
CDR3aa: CASSSDTAGGLPYEQYF

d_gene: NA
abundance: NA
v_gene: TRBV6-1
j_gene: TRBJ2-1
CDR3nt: TGTGCCAGCAGTGGTGATAGGACAGCTACTTCAAGAAGCTCCTACAATGAGCAGTTCTTC
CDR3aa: CASSGDRTATSRSSYNEQFF

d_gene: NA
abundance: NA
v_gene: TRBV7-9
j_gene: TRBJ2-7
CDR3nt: TGTGCCAGCAGTCGGACGGGGAGCTCCTACGAGCAGTACTTC
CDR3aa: CASSRTGSSYEQYF

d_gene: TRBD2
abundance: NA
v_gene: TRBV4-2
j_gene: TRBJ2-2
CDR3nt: TGTGCCAGCAGCCACGCAGCGGGAGACACCGGGGAGCTGTTTTTT
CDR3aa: CASSHAAGDTGELFF

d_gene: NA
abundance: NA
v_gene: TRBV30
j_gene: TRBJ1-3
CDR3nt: TGTGCCTGGAGTGTAAGCGGGGCTGGAAACACCATATATTTT
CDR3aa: CAWSVSGAGNTIYF

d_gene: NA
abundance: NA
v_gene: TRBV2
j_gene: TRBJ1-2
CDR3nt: TGTGCCAGCAGTCCCCTCGGGTGGTATGGCTACACCTTC
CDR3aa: CASSPLGWYGYTF

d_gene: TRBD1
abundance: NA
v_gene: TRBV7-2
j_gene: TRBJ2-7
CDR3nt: TGTGCCAGCAGCTTAGGGGGACAGCCACAAGGGCAGTACTTC
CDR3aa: CASSLGGQPQGQYF

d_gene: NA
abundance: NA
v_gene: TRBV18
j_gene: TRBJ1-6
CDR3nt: TGTGCCAGCTCACCAGGGGGGAGCTCCTATAATTCACCCCTCCACTTT
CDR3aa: CASSPGGSSYNSPLHF

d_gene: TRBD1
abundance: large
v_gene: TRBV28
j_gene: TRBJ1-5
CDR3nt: TGTGCCAGCAGTTTACAACCGGGACAGGGGGCGAATCAGCCCCAGCATTTT
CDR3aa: CASSLQPGQGANQPQHF

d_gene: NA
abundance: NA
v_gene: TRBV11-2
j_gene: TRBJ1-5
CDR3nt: TGTGCCAGCAGCTTTGGGGGGGGCCAGGGTCAGCCCCAGCATTTT
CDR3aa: CASSFGGGQGQPQHF

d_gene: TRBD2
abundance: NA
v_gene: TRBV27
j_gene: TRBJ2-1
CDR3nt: TGTGCCAGCAGTTTTAGCGGGAGGGCCTTGGATGAGCAGTTCTTC
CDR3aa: CASSFSGRALDEQFF

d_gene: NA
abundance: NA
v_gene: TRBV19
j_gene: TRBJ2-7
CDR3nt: TGTGCCAGTAGACCGGACAAGACCTACGAGCAGTACTTC
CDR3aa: CASRPDKTYEQYF

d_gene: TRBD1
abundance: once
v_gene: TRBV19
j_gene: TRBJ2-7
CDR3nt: TGTGCCAGTAAAGGGACAGGGGGCTTGTACGAGCAGTACTTC
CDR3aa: CASKGTGGLYEQYF

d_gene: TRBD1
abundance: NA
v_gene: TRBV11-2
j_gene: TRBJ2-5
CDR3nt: TGTGCCAGCAGCCAAGGGACAGATCCGCTACAAGAGACCCAGTACTTC
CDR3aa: CASSQGTDPLQETQYF

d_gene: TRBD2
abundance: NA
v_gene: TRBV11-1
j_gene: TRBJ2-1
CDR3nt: TGTGCCAGCAGCAGCCCTCCTGGGCGGGGGGCGAGCAATGAGCAGTTCTTC
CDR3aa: CASSSPPGRGASNEQFF

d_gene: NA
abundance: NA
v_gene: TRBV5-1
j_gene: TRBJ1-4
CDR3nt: TGCGCCAGCTACCGAGAGCGGGGAGGAAAACTGTTTTTT
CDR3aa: CASYRERGGKLFF

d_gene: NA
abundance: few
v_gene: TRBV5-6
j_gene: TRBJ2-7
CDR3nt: TGTGCCAGCAGCGCGACCTACGAGCAGTACTTC
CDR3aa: CASSATYEQYF

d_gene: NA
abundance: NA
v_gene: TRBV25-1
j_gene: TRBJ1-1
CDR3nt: TGTGCCAGCAGTGATTATGGGGCGAGGATGTTGAACACTGAAGCTTTCTTT
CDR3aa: CASSDYGARMLNTEAFF

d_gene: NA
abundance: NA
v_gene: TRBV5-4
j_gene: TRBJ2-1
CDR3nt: TGTGCCAGCAGCCCCCCGCGGGGCAATGAGCAGTTCTTC
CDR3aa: CASSPPRGNEQFF

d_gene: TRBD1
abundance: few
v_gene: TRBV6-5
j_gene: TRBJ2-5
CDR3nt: TGTGCCAGCTCCCGGGACAGAGAGACCCAGTACTTC
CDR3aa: CASSRDRETQYF

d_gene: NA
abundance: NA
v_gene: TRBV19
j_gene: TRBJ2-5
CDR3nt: TGTGCCAGTAGACCAAGGGACAAAAAAGAGACCCAGTACTTC
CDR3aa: CASRPRDKKETQYF

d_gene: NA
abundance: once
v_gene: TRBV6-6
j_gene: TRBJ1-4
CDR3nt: TGTGCCAGCAGTGAGGGTACCAATGAAAAACTGTTTTTT
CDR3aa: CASSEGTNEKLFF

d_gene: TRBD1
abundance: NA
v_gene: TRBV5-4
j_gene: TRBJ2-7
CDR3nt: TGTGCCAGCAGCTCCTCCCGGGACAGGGGCTACGAGCAGTACTTC
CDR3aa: CASSSSRDRGYEQYF

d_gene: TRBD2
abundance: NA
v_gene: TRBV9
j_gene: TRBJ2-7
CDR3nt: TGTGCCAGCAGCCCCGGACTAGCGGGGGGTTACGAGCAGTACTTC
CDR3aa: CASSPGLAGGYEQYF

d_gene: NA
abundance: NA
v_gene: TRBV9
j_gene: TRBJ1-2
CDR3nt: TGTGCCAGCAGCAGCCGCGGAGCCTATGGCTACACCTTC
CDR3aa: CASSSRGAYGYTF

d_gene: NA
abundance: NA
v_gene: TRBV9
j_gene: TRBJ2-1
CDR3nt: TGTGCCAGCAGCGTAGCTGTCCAGGGGTTGAATGAGCAGTTCTTC
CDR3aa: CASSVAVQGLNEQFF

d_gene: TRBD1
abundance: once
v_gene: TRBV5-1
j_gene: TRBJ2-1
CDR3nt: TGCGCCAGCAGCCGCGGACAGGTGAGCTCCTACAATGAGCAGTTCTTC
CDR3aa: CASSRGQVSSYNEQFF

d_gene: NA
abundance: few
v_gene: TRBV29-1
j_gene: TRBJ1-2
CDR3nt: TGCAGCGTTCGAACAGGGAATAGCTATGGCTACACCTTC
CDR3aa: CSVRTGNSYGYTF

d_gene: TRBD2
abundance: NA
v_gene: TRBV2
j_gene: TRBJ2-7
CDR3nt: TGTGCCAGCAGTTCCGGGGGGGGTCACGAGCAGTACTTC
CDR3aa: CASSSGGGHEQYF